This TCR beta chain appears in the sequencing data of a study of blood T cell repertoires in COVID-19 (dated by TCRdb to about 2020). Some background on the complete study: Collaborator samples came from the United States, Italy and Spain and covered acute and convalescent phases of COVID-19. The prospective study material was composed of cDNA or gDNA derived from T cells, B-cell-depleted T cells, or PBMCs. Subjects who had been exposed to COVID-19, were actively infected with it, or had recovered from it provided the deeply sampled blood TCRbeta repertoires that made up the dataset. The repertoires were released in a freely available public database intended as a resource for research on the immune response to SARS-CoV-2. Samples came from the ongoing ImmuneRACE study (first 160 participants) plus 1,254 subjects from 6 global collaborators. The sample metadata nearly always contained a de-identified subject ID, COVID-19 status, age in years and sex. Where available, HLA class I and class II types were obtained from metadata supplied by the sample provider rather than from assay-based typing. What the authors observed across the whole study: Clinical and demographic metadata were provided uncurated, with the amount varying by source and participant.

The immunoSEQ Assay, a bias-controlled multiplex PCR, was used to amplify TCRbeta CDR3 regions from genomic DNA. In the source study's methods: Within the assay, amplification of reference gene primers was used to estimate how many nucleated cells each sample contained. To quantify the absolute abundance of each unique TCRbeta CDR3 rearrangement, sequence reads were collapsed and filtered. For each sample, productive Simpson clonality was calculated as the square root of Simpson's diversity index across productive rearrangements. Sourced from immuneACCESS, this table was stored by TCRdb with only in-frame sequences that have V and J called. A share of the clones is absent; for the studies checked, an unresolved V gene accounts for under half, and the remainder has no known explanation. Clone size and V and J calls were adopted from that table, with D and trimming inferred from the DNA. In this sample the table shows under 300,000 clones, around 86% of which occur a single time. Of the sample, under 15% is held by the ten largest clones.

From the cysteine up to the phenylalanine, the CDR3 has a length of 12 residues. Here the CDR3 DNA is all that survives: 36 bases in frame from base 1. V loses 0 bases, J loses 13 bases, and the germline ends lie 9 bases apart. The germline V gene sets CDR1 to LGHNA and CDR2 to YNFKEQ. Of note for this clone: Its recognized antigen is unknown. No base quality information exists; no much larger clone differs at one position.

The collaborating institutions used their own protocols to collect whole blood in K2EDTA tubes. For TCRbeta analysis, collaborators shipped samples in one of three forms: frozen whole blood, isolated PBMCs, or DNA extracted from either of those sample types. The chain uses TRBV4-2 and TRBJ1-4; no D gene can be assigned with confidence. Material for sequencing was peripheral blood. This TCR was recovered from a woman aged 60 to 75 with active or convalescent COVID-19. This receptor has the CDR3 CASSQDHGRLFF. The DNA is as follows: TGTGCCAGCAGCCAAGATCATGGGAGACTGTTTTTT.